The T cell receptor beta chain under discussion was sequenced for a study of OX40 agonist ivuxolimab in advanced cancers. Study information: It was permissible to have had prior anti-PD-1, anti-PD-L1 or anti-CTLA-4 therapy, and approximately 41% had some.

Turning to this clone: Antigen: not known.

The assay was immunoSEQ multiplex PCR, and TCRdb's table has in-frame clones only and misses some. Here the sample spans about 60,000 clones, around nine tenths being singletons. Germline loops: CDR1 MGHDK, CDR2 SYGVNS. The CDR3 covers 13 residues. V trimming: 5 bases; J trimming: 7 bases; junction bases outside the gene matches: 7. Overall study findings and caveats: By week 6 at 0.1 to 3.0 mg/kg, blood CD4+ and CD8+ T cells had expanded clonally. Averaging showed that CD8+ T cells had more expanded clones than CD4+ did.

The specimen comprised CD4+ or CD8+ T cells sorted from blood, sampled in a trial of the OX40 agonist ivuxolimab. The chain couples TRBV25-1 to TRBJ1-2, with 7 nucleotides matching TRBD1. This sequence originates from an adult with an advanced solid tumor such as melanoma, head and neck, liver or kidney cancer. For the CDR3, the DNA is TGTGCCAGCAGTCACCGGACAGGTCGTGGCTACACCTTC. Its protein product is CASSHRTGRGYTF.